The T cell receptor (beta chain) described here comes from a study of T cell responses to AZD1222 COVID-19 vaccine. Study-wide background: Researchers grouped second doses given at about 4 or about 12 weeks into one pool.

The method was immunoSEQ multiplex PCR; TCRdb's version includes in-frame clones alone and lacks a portion of them. The table has more than 100,000 clones, around 92% seen once. Study-wide results and limits: Repertoires were obtained solely post-peak T cell response. Clonal diversity was possibly underestimated; the donors were predominantly white British and more often female.

Notes on this clone: What it binds is not known.

The germline CDR1 and CDR2 sequences are LGHDT and YNNKEL (reference sequence). V gave up 3 bases and J gave up 10 bases, with 13 bases separating them. This CDR3 has 13 amino acids. Sequenced here: peripheral blood, sampled on day 0 of AZD1222 vaccination. The chain is built from TRBV3-1 (or the pseudogene TRBV3-2) and TRBJ2-1; D gene uncertain. This TCR was recovered from an adult in good health. CDR3 sequence reads: CASSQDNISEQFF. The CDR3 coding sequence is TGTGCCAGCAGCCAGGATAACATTAGCGAGCAGTTCTTC.